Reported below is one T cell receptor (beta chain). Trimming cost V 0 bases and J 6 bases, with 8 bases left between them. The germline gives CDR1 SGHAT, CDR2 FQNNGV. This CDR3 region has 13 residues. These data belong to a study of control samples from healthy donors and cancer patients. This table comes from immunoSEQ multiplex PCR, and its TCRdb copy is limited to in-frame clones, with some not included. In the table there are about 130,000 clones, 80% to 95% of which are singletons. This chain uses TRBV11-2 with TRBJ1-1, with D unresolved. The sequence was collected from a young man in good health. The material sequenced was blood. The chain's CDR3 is CASSLDQIAEAFF. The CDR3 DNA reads TGTGCCAGCAGCTTAGATCAGATCGCTGAAGCTTTCTTT.